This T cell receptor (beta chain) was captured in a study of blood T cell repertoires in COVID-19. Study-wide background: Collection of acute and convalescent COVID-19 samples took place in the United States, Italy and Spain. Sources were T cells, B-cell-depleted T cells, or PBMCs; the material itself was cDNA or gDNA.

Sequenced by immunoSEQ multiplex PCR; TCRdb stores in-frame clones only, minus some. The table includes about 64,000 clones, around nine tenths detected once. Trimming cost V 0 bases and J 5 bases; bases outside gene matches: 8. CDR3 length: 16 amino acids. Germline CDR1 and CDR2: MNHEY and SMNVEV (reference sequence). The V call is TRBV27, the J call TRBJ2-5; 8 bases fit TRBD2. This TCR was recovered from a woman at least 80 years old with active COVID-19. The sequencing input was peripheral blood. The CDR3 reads CASSLSARGVVETQYF. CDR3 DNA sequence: TGTGCCAGCAGTTTATCGGCGCGGGGGGTAGTTGAGACCCAGTACTTC.